This TCR beta chain was recovered during a study of shared clonotypes between healthy human individuals (dated by TCRdb to the early 2020s). Describing the broader study: The cohort comprised two women and three men aged 18 to 49 years. For each donor, CD4 naive and CD4 memory were each given three plates, CD8 naive was given two plates, and CD8 memory was given one plate. To increase sequencing depth and limit assay-specific biases, TCR repertoire library preparation and sequencing were carried out by different laboratories using diverse techniques. The study deeply sequenced blood TCR repertoires of about 5 healthy adults to estimate repertoire size and the extent of clonotype sharing between individuals. Between about 0.85 and 10 billion PBMCs per donor were obtained by leukapheresis. Overall study results and their limits: Estimated clonotype richness was generally larger for naive than for memory subsets. Pairwise subsampling led to the expectation that sequencing depth would affect the degree of clonotype sharing among donors. Sampling was restricted to blood, and TCR repertoires in tissues likely differ from the TCR repertoires found in blood. The genetic and exposure-history diversity represented was limited by the small number of donors. Compared with non-shared clonotypes, the clonotypes found in all four sorted-subset donors had higher generation probabilities. Even with the large sequencing depth, rarefaction of the sorted-subset datasets indicated that sequencing was incomplete. About 5% of naive CD4, approximately 3.7% of naive CD8, around 2.3% of memory CD4, and around 0.42% of memory CD8 clonotypes were shared across a few donors.

Measured from the cysteine to the phenylalanine, the CDR3 is 15 residues long. Of the read, only the CDR3 DNA is kept; its 45 bases are in frame from base 1. V ends up 6 bases short and J 6 bases short, with an unmatched junction base count of 7. CDR1 and CDR2 were assigned from the germline V gene (reference sequence) as MNHEY and SMNVEV. Note on this clone: No antigen is known for it. No per-base quality is available; no much larger clone lies one base away.

Using the deep immunoSEQ assay, multiplex PCR amplified TCR CDR3 regions from genomic DNA. Genomic DNA extracted from each cell subset was distributed evenly over all wells of several immunoSEQ 96-well plates, and each plate served as one replicate. For sorted subsets, approximately 190 ng of genomic DNA, equivalent to about 30,000 T cell genomes, went into each replicate PCR. Purified libraries were quantified with a Qubit 3.0 fluorometer, sized on a Bioanalyzer 2100, and re-quantified with the KAPA Library Quantification kit. Each immunoSEQ 96-well plate was sequenced on its own single-read 150-cycle Illumina NextSeq 550 flow cell. The authors processed their data as follows. Because only junctional sequences without quality scores were contained in the immunoSEQ output, filtering matching that applied to full-length reads could not be performed. To assign V/J genes and CDR3, sequences were annotated against IMGT germline references using PyIR, a Python wrapper for IgBLAST v1.9. Reads were filtered out if the reads had weak V/J assignments (E-value above 1e-6), no CDR3, stop codons, out-of-frame junctions, or ambiguous translated residues. V3J clonotypes were defined as sequences sharing an identical inferred V gene, J gene, and CDR3 amino acid sequence. Percentage overlap between repertoires was computed as shared unique clonotypes divided by the size of the smaller repertoire. Three approaches were used to assess repertoire richness: RTK rarefaction, the Chao1 estimator, and Recon v2.1 estimates of unobserved clonotypes. For all TCRbeta clonotypes obtained by the gDNA method from a few donors, generation probabilities were computed with OLGA. TCRdb took this table from immuneACCESS and kept in-frame rearrangements with V and J called. Such tables lack part of the clones; where checked against another copy, unresolved V genes explain under half of the gap, and the rest is unexplained. V and J calls plus clone size are reproduced from that table; the DNA served to infer D and trimming. Within this sample are about 1,900,000 clones, with about 95% of them counted one time only. The ten largest clones add up to under 1.5% of the sample.

CD8 naive samples were CD45RO-negative cells positively selected for CCR7, giving a CD45RA+CCR7+ population that excluded TemRA cells. The donors were healthy, HIV-negative adults with no recently reported acute infections or vaccinations. Every donor was a Caucasian adult residing in Nashville, Tennessee, USA. Blood was obtained by leukapheresis, after which PBMCs were separated by Ficoll-Histopaque density gradient centrifugation and cryopreserved in liquid nitrogen vapor phase. Purity and quantity of every magnetically sorted T cell population were checked by analytical flow cytometry. Each sorted fraction had its genomic DNA isolated and then quantified by UV absorbance on a Nanodrop 2000c.

The TCR was taken from a man aged 18 to 29 in good health. The chain is encoded by TRBV27 joined to TRBJ2-3, with TRBD2 matching 12 junction bases. Sequencing was carried out using naive CD8+ T cells sorted from blood. Sample cell subset or site, as interpreted from the label and publication: CD45RA+CCR7+. The CDR3 reads CASSLKTSGSDTQYF. The nucleotides read TGTGCCAGCAGCCTGAAGACTAGCGGGAGCGATACGCAGTATTTT.